This T cell receptor (beta chain) was recovered during a study of T cell responses to AZD1222 COVID-19 vaccine. General observations from the study: Repertoire collection took place solely once the T cell response had peaked. Distributed over spike, vaccine-associated CD4 TCRs predominated at 160-218 and 743-854.

Sequenced by immunoSEQ multiplex PCR; TCRdb stores in-frame clones only, minus some. This sample has 130,000 or so clones, with about 82% found just once. Per germline, CDR1 MNHEY and CDR2 SMNVEV (reference sequence). The CDR3 runs to 15 residues. V lost 6 bases, J lost 3 bases, and 6 bases stayed unmatched. About this clone: Its antigen is undetermined.

The material sequenced was peripheral blood, taken on day 0 of AZD1222 vaccination. The origin of this receptor is an adult in good health. This chain connects TRBV27 to TRBJ1-5; 9 bases align to TRBD1. Here the CDR3 DNA reads TGTGCCAGCAGGCCGGGACAGGGTTTCAATCAGCCCCAGCATTTT. Encoded protein: CASRPGQGFNQPQHF.